One and the same sample provided the 19 T cell receptor beta chains below, sequenced in a study of blood T cell repertoires in COVID-19. Libraries were prepared by immunoSEQ multiplex PCR; TCRdb keeps only in-frame clonotypes and omits some of them. This table has about 260,000 clones, 80% to 90% appearing once. Material: peripheral blood. These receptors all come from a woman aged 70-85 years with COVID-19, enrolled during active disease.

J is TRBJ1-6 and V is TRBV27; D perhaps matches TRBD1 (5 bases). CDR1 is MNHEY, CDR2 SMNVEV, per germline (reference sequence). V dropped 1 base and J dropped 3 bases, with 16 bases sitting between them. The CDR3 is 18 residues long. CDR3: CASSLFLVDGGYNSPLHF. Here the CDR3 DNA reads TGTGCCAGCAGTTTATTCCTGGTTGACGGGGGCTATAATTCACCCCTCCACTTT.

This clone was recorded only once. The V and J genes are TRBV28 and TRBJ1-2; 9 nucleotides line up with TRBD1. The CDR3 is made up of 13 amino acids. Germline assignment: CDR1 MDHEN and CDR2 SYDVKM. The trim removed 3 bases at V and 7 bases at J, leaving 3 bases unmatched. The CDR3 region has the DNA TGTGCCAGCAGTTTGGGACAGGGCTCTGGCTACACCTTC. It yields the protein CASSLGQGSGYTF.

The chain couples TRBV4-1 to TRBJ1-1, with D possibly matching TRBD1 (5 bases). V was trimmed by 1 base and J by 0 bases, leaving 12 bases between them. The V gene's germline CDR1 is MGHRA and CDR2 YSYEKL. This CDR3 is 16 amino acids long. The CDR3 DNA sequence: TGCGCCAGCAGCCAAGCCAGGGTAGGGATGAACACTGAAGCTTTCTTT. Translated: CASSQARVGMNTEAFF.

Written as DNA, the CDR3 is TGTGCCAGCAGCCTGAGAGGGACAGGGAGTGGCACCGGGGAGCTGTTTTTT. This encodes CASSLRGTGSGTGELFF. The V call is TRBV5-5, the J call TRBJ2-2; 9 bases fit TRBD1. Germline CDR1 reads SGHKS; CDR2 reads YYEKEE (reference sequence). V gave up 4 bases and J gave up 4 bases; unmatched junction bases: 11. The CDR3 spans 17 residues.

The genes are TRBV6-1 and TRBJ1-4; a possible D gene is TRBD1 (5 bases). There are 15 residues in the CDR3. The germline V gene encodes CDR1 MNHNS and CDR2 SASEGT. V was trimmed by 1 base and J by 2 bases, leaving 8 bases between them. CDR3 residues: CASSEGAGTNEKLFF. DNA of the CDR3: TGTGCCAGCAGTGAAGGGGCAGGGACTAATGAAAAACTGTTTTTT.

This clone showed up just a few times. The rearrangement links TRBV21-1 to TRBJ2-6; the D call TRBD2 from the table was never checked on the DNA. TRBV21-1 is designated a pseudogene. The CDR3 is made up of 22 amino acids. The CDR3: CASTSRSRTSGFPHSGANVLTF. Here the CDR3 DNA reads TGTGCCAGCACCTCTCGGTCACGGACTAGCGGGTTCCCACACTCTGGGGCCAACGTCCTGACTTTC.

The genes are TRBV7-9 and TRBJ2-2, with TRBD2 identical over 7 bases. CDR1 is SEHNR and CDR2 is FQNEAQ in the germline V gene (reference sequence). V lost 5 bases and J lost 6; bases outside the gene matches: 9. CDR3 length equals 15 residues. DNA for the CDR3: TGTGCCAGCAGCCAGCTAGCGGTGGGCCCCGGGGAGCTGTTTTTT. Translating it yields CASSQLAVGPGELFF.

This clone appeared once. The rearrangement links TRBV10-3 to TRBJ1-5; D may be TRBD1 (5 bases). The V gene lost 4 bases and the J gene lost 3 bases, with 10 bases spanning the gap. Germline lookup yields CDR1 ENHRY and CDR2 SYGVKD. This CDR3 has 14 amino acids. The CDR3 bases are TGTGCCATCAGTGTAGACAGTTACAATCAGCCCCAGCATTTT. Amino acids: CAISVDSYNQPQHF.

V gene TRBV27 combines with J gene TRBJ1-1; the D gene is possibly TRBD1 (6 bases). This CDR3 spans 13 amino acids. Per germline, CDR1 MNHEY and CDR2 SMNVEV (reference sequence). Trimming removed 8 bases from V and 4 bases from J, with 14 bases in between. This CDR3 is CASAPQGGTEAFF. The CDR3 nucleotides are TGTGCCAGCGCGCCACAGGGTGGCACTGAAGCTTTCTTT.

The genes are TRBV27 and TRBJ1-1; 7 bases fit TRBD1. Trimming removed 1 base from V and 1 base from J; junction bases left unmatched: 3. The CDR3 runs 15 residues. Per germline, CDR1 MNHEY and CDR2 SMNVEV (reference sequence). The CDR3 reads CASSLYRGRNTEAFF. CDR3 DNA sequence: TGTGCCAGCAGTTTATACAGGGGTAGGAACACTGAAGCTTTCTTT.

This sequence joins TRBV28 and TRBJ2-7, with TRBD1 matching over 10 bases. The CDR3 spans 16 residues. Germline V CDR1 and CDR2: MDHEN, SYDVKM. Germline trimming cut 5 bases from V and 4 bases from J; bases unmatched to any gene: 11. As DNA, the CDR3 is TGTGCCAGCAGTATCACGAGGGACAGGGGCCAATACGAGCAGTACTTC. It codes for CASSITRDRGQYEQYF.

The CDR3 sequence: CASRKVGHYYGYTF. Here the CDR3 DNA reads TGTGCCAGCAGGAAAGTGGGACACTACTATGGCTACACCTTC. The chain employs TRBV28 and TRBJ1-2, with a weak D call TRBD1 (6 bases). Germline V gene sequence: CDR1 MDHEN, CDR2 SYDVKM. This CDR3 is 14 amino acids long. The ends were cut back, 6 bases at V and 3 bases at J, with 14 bases in the middle.

V gene TRBV6-5 combines with J gene TRBJ1-5; 7 nucleotides align to TRBD1. The CDR3 spans 14 residues. The V gene end was trimmed by 6 bases and the J gene end by 1 base; junction bases not matched to a gene: 3. Germline CDR1 reads MNHEY; CDR2 reads SVGAGI. CDR3 sequence: CASSPTGSNQPQHF. DNA for the CDR3: TGTGCCAGCAGCCCGACAGGGAGCAATCAGCCCCAGCATTTT.

The rearrangement links TRBV24-1 to TRBJ2-7; 10 bases are a match to TRBD1. The junction had 9 bases not matched to a gene; V was cut back by 8 bases and J by 6 bases. Looked up from germline, CDR1 is KGHDR and CDR2 is SFDVKD. This CDR3 has 14 amino acids. CDR3 sequence (DNA): TGTGCCACCAACCCCGGGACAGGGGCGTCCGAGCAGTACTTC. This codes for CATNPGTGASEQYF.

The chain couples TRBV28 to TRBJ1-5, with D perhaps TRBD1 (5 bases). The CDR3 is made up of 16 amino acids. Per the germline V gene, CDR1 is MDHEN and CDR2 is SYDVKM. The germline V and J ends were trimmed by 6 bases and 0 bases, with 15 bases remaining between them. Here the CDR3 reads CASRSKTTVSNQPQHF. The CDR3 coding sequence is TGTGCCAGCAGATCGAAAACGACAGTTAGCAATCAGCCCCAGCATTTT.

This chain connects TRBV6-2 or TRBV6-3 to TRBJ2-3, with 9 bases aligning to TRBD2. V trimming: 5 bases; J trimming: 1 base; junction bases outside the gene matches: 4. Germline assignment: CDR1 MNHEY and CDR2 SVGEGT. This CDR3 comprises 15 residues. The CDR3 DNA follows: TGTGCCAGCAGTAAAAGGACTAGCGGCACAGATACGCAGTATTTT. Translated, it gives CASSKRTSGTDTQYF.

V and J are TRBV10-3 and TRBJ1-3; 9 positions match TRBD1. Germline CDR1 is ENHRY and CDR2 is SYGVKD. The ends lost 6 bases at V and 4 bases at J; junction bases unmatched: 7. The CDR3 sequence is 15 residues long. CDR3 sequence: CAIRSGQGTGNTIYF. Here the CDR3 DNA reads TGTGCCATCAGATCGGGACAGGGCACCGGAAACACCATATATTTT.

The chain carries TRBV7-8 and TRBJ2-5; possible D gene TRBD1, 6 bases. This CDR3 is 17 amino acids long. Germline V lookup: CDR1 SGHVS, CDR2 FQNEAQ. Trimming took 5 bases from V and 1 from J, leaving 20 bases between them. CDR3: CASSRYRDNSLQETQYF. The CDR3 DNA is TGTGCCAGCAGCCGTTACAGGGATAATAGCCTCCAAGAGACCCAGTACTTC.

The chain has TRBV7-8 and TRBJ2-4, with D possibly TRBD2 on 5 matching bases. Germline V gene sequence: CDR1 SGHVS, CDR2 FQNEAQ. CDR3 length equals 16 residues. Trimming shortened V by 1 base and J by 9 bases, and 19 bases separated the two germline ends. The CDR3 DNA reads as TGTGCCAGCAGCTTAGGGACCTCCCCGGGATATGTCATTCAGTACTTC. This encodes CASSLGTSPGYVIQYF.